The next 3 T cell receptor beta chains were all read from a single sample in a study of blood T cell repertoires in COVID-19. TCRdb keeps only in-frame clones here, not all; method: immunoSEQ multiplex PCR. Counted here are roughly 270,000 clones, approximately 85% occurring once; the ten biggest clones make up almost 9.5%. The sample comprised peripheral blood. These receptors were obtained from a man aged 18 to 29 with active or convalescent COVID-19.

In its sample, this clone was seen once. The genes are TRBV6-4 and TRBJ1-2; 8 positions agree with TRBD1. Looked up from germline, CDR1 is MRHNA and CDR2 is SNTAGT. The CDR3 loop spans 16 amino acids. Trimming cost V 6 bases and J 7 bases; bases outside gene matches: 16. Here the CDR3 DNA reads TGTGCCAGCAGCCAGGACAGGGCGAAGGGGAATATTGGCTACACCTTC. Translating it yields CASSQDRAKGNIGYTF.

The V gene is TRBV11-2, the J gene TRBJ2-5; TRBD2 matches at 12 bases. Germline CDR1 and CDR2: SGHAT and FQNNGV. The V gene end was trimmed by 5 bases and the J gene end by 5 bases; junction bases not matched to a gene: 12. The CDR3 extends over 17 amino acids. For the CDR3, the DNA is TGTGCCAGCAGCCCGGGGGTGCTAGCGGGGGGGCACGAGACCCAGTACTTC. Translation gives CASSPGVLAGGHETQYF.

V and J are TRBV15 and TRBJ2-5; D not resolved. The length of the CDR3 is 13 residues. Germline V lookup: CDR1 LNHNV, CDR2 YYDKDF (reference sequence). The germline V and J ends were trimmed by 0 bases and 4 bases, with 6 bases remaining between them. CDR3 loop: CATSRDHSETQYF. CDR3 nucleotide sequence: TGTGCCACCAGCAGAGATCATTCAGAGACCCAGTACTTC.